One T cell receptor beta chain is described in this entry. Its antigen remains unknown. An end of the junction does not agree with germline; a read error may underlie this. This sample is drawn from a study of beta chain features in type 1 diabetes. General study points: There was a moderate but significant shortening of TCRB CDR3s in all four CD4+ subsets of Type 1 diabetes patients. An over-representation of cells with high TCR expression could result from cDNA sequencing. A potential influence of HLA type upon TCRB rearrangement remained unresolved herein.

Every single donor gave one heparinised blood draw, and these averaged roughly 100 mL. A CD45RO/CCR7/CD25/CD127/CD95/CD27 panel sorted naive, central memory, regulatory and stem cell-like memory CD4+ cells. The germline gives CDR1 SGHNT, CDR2 YYREEE (reference sequence). This CDR3 region has 14 residues. Expressed TCRB transcripts were sequenced because the isolated RNA had all been reverse transcribed beforehand. Repertoires were generated with immunoSEQ multiplex PCR, while TCRdb's copy carries only in-frame clones and drops some. The sample has roughly 150,000 clones; 8.5% to 10% are singletons. The receptor was derived from a woman aged 25 to 39 with type 1 diabetes. Sequences were obtained from central memory CD4+ T cells from blood. The rearrangement joins TRBV5-4 to TRBJ2-6; D unclear. DNA for the CDR3: TGTGCCACCAGCGACTCCTCTGGGGCCAACGTCCTGACTTTC. Its protein product is CATSDSSGANVLTF.